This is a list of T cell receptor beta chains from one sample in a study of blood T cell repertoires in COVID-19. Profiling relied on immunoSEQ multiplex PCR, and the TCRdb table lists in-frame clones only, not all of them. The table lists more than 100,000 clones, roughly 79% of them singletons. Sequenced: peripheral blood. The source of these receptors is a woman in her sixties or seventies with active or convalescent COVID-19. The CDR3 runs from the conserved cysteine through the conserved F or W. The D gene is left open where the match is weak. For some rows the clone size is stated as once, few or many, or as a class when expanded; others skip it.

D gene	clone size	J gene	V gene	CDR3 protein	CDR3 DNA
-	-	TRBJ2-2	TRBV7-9	CASSSPRAIANTGELFF	TGTGCCAGCAGCTCCCCCAGGGCCATCGCGAACACCGGGGAGCTGTTTTTT
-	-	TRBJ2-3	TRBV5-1	CASSFGVSTDTQYF	TGCGCCAGCAGCTTCGGGGTTAGCACAGATACGCAGTATTTT
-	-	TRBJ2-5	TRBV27	CASSFGGLQETQYF	TGTGCCAGCAGTTTTGGGGGACTCCAAGAGACCCAGTACTTC
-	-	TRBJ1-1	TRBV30	CAWRSRDTEAFF	TGTGCCTGGAGGTCCAGGGACACTGAAGCTTTCTTT
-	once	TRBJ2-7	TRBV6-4	CASSQEGASYEQYF	TGTGCCAGCAGTCAGGAGGGGGCATCCTACGAGCAGTACTTC
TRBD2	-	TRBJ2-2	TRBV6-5	CASTVAGQNTGELFF	TGTGCCAGCACGGTAGCGGGACAGAACACCGGGGAGCTGTTTTTT
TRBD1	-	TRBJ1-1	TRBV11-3	CASSLVTGTEAFF	TGTGCCAGCAGCTTAGTGACAGGGACTGAAGCTTTCTTT
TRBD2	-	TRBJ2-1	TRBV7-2	CASSLDSGGYNEQFF	TGTGCCAGCAGCTTAGATAGCGGGGGATACAATGAGCAGTTCTTC
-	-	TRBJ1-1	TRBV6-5	CASKDGRLMNTEAFF	TGTGCCAGCAAGGATGGGAGATTAATGAACACTGAAGCTTTCTTT
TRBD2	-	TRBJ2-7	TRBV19	CATSTGLGKTSGRSNEQYF	TGTGCCACCTCGACAGGGTTGGGGAAGACTAGCGGGAGGAGCAACGAGCAGTACTTC
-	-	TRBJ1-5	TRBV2	CASKEREGNQPQHF	TGTGCCAGCAAAGAGCGGGAGGGCAATCAGCCCCAGCATTTT
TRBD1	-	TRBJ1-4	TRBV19	CASSITGAREKLFF	TGTGCCAGTAGTATTACAGGGGCACGGGAAAAACTGTTTTTT
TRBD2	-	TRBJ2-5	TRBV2	CASSAGLAASETQYF	TGTGCCAGCAGCGCAGGACTAGCGGCCTCGGAGACCCAGTACTTC
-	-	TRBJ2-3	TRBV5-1	CASSLEGGTDTQYF	TGCGCCAGCAGCCTTGAGGGAGGCACAGATACGCAGTATTTT
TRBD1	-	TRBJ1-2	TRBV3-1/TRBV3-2	CASSQGQGEGYTF	TGTGCCAGCAGCCAAGGGCAGGGGGAAGGCTACACCTTC
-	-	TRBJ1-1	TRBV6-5	CASSYPGQQAFF	TGTGCCAGCAGTTATCCAGGGCAACAAGCTTTCTTT
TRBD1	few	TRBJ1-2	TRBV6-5	CASRTTGTGGYTF	TGTGCCAGCAGGACGACAGGGACTGGCGGCTACACCTTC
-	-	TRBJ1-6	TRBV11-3	CASSFQNNSPLHF	TGTGCCAGCAGCTTTCAGAATAATTCACCCCTCCACTTT
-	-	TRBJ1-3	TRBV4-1	CASSQDPLGGTIYF	TGCGCCAGCAGCCAAGACCCCCTCGGGGGGACCATATATTTT
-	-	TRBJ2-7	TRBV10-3	CAIRATANEQYF	TGTGCCATCAGGGCGACTGCAAACGAGCAGTACTTC
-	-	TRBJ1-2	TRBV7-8	CASSSDRPYGYTF	TGTGCCAGCAGCTCCGACAGACCCTATGGCTACACCTTC
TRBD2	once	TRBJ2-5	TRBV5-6	CASSTGLAGETQYF	TGTGCCAGCAGCACGGGACTAGCGGGAGAGACCCAGTACTTC
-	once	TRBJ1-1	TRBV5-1	CASSPQTGNTEAFF	TGCGCCAGCAGCCCCCAAACAGGGAACACTGAAGCTTTCTTT
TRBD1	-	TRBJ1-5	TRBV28	CASSTGTGAQPQHF	TGTGCCAGCAGTACCGGGACAGGGGCTCAGCCCCAGCATTTT
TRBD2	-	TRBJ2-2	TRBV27	CASSLEGTSGNPTGELFF	TGTGCCAGCAGTTTGGAAGGGACTAGCGGCAATCCCACCGGGGAGCTGTTTTTT
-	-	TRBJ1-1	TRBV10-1	CASSTNRVYTEAFF	TGCGCCAGCAGTACAAACAGGGTCTACACTGAAGCTTTCTTT
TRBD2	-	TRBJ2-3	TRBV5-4	CASSLSGGGRTDTQYF	TGTGCCAGCAGCTTGTCTGGGGGCGGGAGGACAGATACGCAGTATTTT